These T cell receptor beta chains were read from a single sample in a study of shared clonotypes between healthy human individuals. Assay: immunoSEQ multiplex PCR; the TCRdb copy retains only in-frame clones and omits some. This table holds about 1.1 million clones, approximately 80% found once. Sequencing was performed on memory CD4+ T cells from PBMCs. These receptors came from a man aged 18-30 years in good health. Some clones in this sample may be carry-over from other donors' samples. Both conserved end residues are trimmed from each CDR3.

v_gene	CDR3aa
TRBV6-6	ASRSSSGNTIY
TRBV6-6	ASSPHLNGGEPQH
TRBV30	AWSVLGQGSEKLF
TRBV9	ASSPSGGYGVSNQPQH
TRBV6-6	ASSQPPGSEAF
TRBV4-2	ASSQDRLASIGELF
TRBV27	ASSLGQLQPQH
TRBV7-9	ASSQNSATNEKLF
TRBV5-4	ASRGQTNTEAF
TRBV7-9	ASSGTRADTQY
TRBV19	ASRVELAGETQY
TRBV7-9	ASSIRADRTYGYT
TRBV30	AWSALYGPQH
TRBV7-3	ASSVRGGEQY
TRBV9	ASSVEGGNEQF
TRBV28	ASSPQKRTGEADTQY
TRBV6-1	ASQSGDSGRALQY
TRBV7-9	ASSFSSGTSEQY
TRBV5-1	ASSTGTSGRASEQF
TRBV28	ASKSAGQGLGEQY
TRBV5-5	ASSWIPGARAYEQY
TRBV10-3	ATGQGSATNEKLF
TRBV9	ASSVVEGSWETQY
TRBV2	ASGGQGASQPQH
TRBV7-9	ASSLAQRDGGDEQY
TRBV7-9	ASSILQGLSGNTIY
TRBV4-1	ASRQPGQGNEKLF
TRBV27	ASSNPTGASSYEQY
TRBV18	ASSPTGDTNTEAF
TRBV20-1	SAPNHDEQY
TRBV11-3	ASSLNQETQY
TRBV29-1	SVLGSLRSPYEQY
TRBV28	ASSLAVAYEQY
TRBV2	ASRPGLYGYT
TRBV30	AWSVLGTVQGTQY
TRBV5-6	ASSLAPAANEQF
TRBV11-2	ASSSFDRRRGIPLYEQY